One sample yielded the 25 T cell receptor beta chains listed below, sequenced in a study of Ad26.COV2.S vaccination and SARS-CoV-2 variants. Treatment denoted: around 19 received Ad26.COV2.S at low or high dose, single or two shots; about 5 received placebo; per-sample allocation not given. Sampling was done on day 63 after the first vaccine or placebo injection. Method: immunoSEQ multiplex PCR; TCRdb's copy keeps in-frame clones and lacks some. This sample carries hundreds of thousands of clones, roughly 84% of them seen once, and the ten largest clones take around 3.6%. The sequenced sample was peripheral blood, obtained in a trial of Ad26.COV2.S vaccine versus placebo. The source of these receptors is a person aged 18 to 59 who received the Ad26.COV2.S COVID-19 vaccine or a placebo.

V and J are TRBV5-5 and TRBJ2-7, with D unclear. The CDR3 loop spans 14 amino acids. Germline V gene sequence: CDR1 SGHKS, CDR2 YYEKEE (reference sequence). Trimming shortened V by 2 bases and J by 2 bases, and 11 bases separated the two germline ends. In DNA, the CDR3 is TGTGCCAGCAGCTTCCCGACCGCTGCCTACGAGCAGTACTTC. This gives the protein CASSFPTAAYEQYF.

The chain is built from TRBV2 and TRBJ2-1, with 7 bases that match TRBD1. The CDR3 runs to 12 residues. Trimming removed 8 bases from V and 5 bases from J; junction bases left unmatched: 3. Germline CDR1 and CDR2: SNHLY and FYNNEI. The CDR3 loop is CASQGDNNEQFF. Here the CDR3 DNA reads TGTGCCAGCCAGGGGGATAACAATGAGCAGTTCTTC.

V and J are TRBV11-1 and TRBJ2-2; 13 bases map to TRBD2. With 5 bases clipped from V and 4 bases from J, the junction kept 4 bases outside the gene matches. Germline V lookup: CDR1 SGHAT, CDR2 FQDESV (reference sequence). The CDR3 runs to 16 residues. This chain's CDR3 is CASSRLAGGVTGELFF. CDR3 DNA sequence: TGTGCCAGCAGCAGACTAGCGGGGGGTGTCACCGGGGAGCTGTTTTTT.

The chain combines TRBV19 with TRBJ1-5; 7 bases are a match to TRBD1. Losses at the gene ends were 6 bases for V and 4 bases for J; bases not matched to a gene: 18. CDR1 is LNHDA, CDR2 SQIVND, per germline (reference sequence). The CDR3 is made up of 18 amino acids. The CDR3 nucleotides are TGTGCCAGTAGGCTCTCACCCCTTCAGGGGGTAGGAAATCAGCCCCAGCATTTT. Translation: CASRLSPLQGVGNQPQHF.

This clone was detected a few times. In the same sample, other DNA sequences code for this CDR3. The chain joins TRBV9 to TRBJ2-6; D ambiguous. The germline V gene has CDR1 SGDLS and CDR2 YYNGEE. CDR3 length: 16 residues. V was cut by 0 bases and J by 0 bases, with 7 bases left in between. The chain's CDR3 is CASSVGVNSGANVLTF. The CDR3 DNA sequence: TGTGCCAGCAGCGTAGGAGTAAACTCTGGGGCCAACGTCCTGACTTTC.

The rearrangement links TRBV7-9 to TRBJ1-1; 8 bases match TRBD1. Looked up from germline, CDR1 is SEHNR and CDR2 is FQNEAQ (reference sequence). This CDR3 has 15 amino acids. Trimming took 1 base from V and 2 from J; bases not matched to a gene: 3. The CDR3 DNA is TGTGCCAGCAGCTTAGTCCAGGGGGCAAACACTGAAGCTTTCTTT. Translation gives CASSLVQGANTEAFF.

The genes are TRBV10-3 and TRBJ2-2; 7 bases agree with TRBD2. J was trimmed by 4 bases and V by 4 bases; bases with no gene match: 9. Germline V gene data show CDR1 as ENHRY and CDR2 as SYGVKD. This CDR3 is built from 16 residues. In DNA form, the CDR3 reads TGTGCCATCAGTGGCCGCTCGGGGGGATCCACCGGGGAGCTGTTTTTT. This sequence encodes CAISGRSGGSTGELFF.

The CDR3 DNA reads as TGCGCCAGCAGCCAATCCGGTTCCTACGAGCAGTACTTC. Amino acids: CASSQSGSYEQYF. This chain joins TRBV4-1 and TRBJ2-7; D remains unclear. V lost 2 bases and J 1 base, leaving 6 bases between the germline ends. Germline lookup yields CDR1 MGHRA and CDR2 YSYEKL. CDR3 length: 13 residues.

The genes are TRBV30 and TRBJ1-3; TRBD1 matches at 12 bases. The V segment lost 3 bases and the J segment 3 bases; nucleotides outside the gene matches: 9. The CDR3 is made up of 17 amino acids. The germline CDR1 and CDR2 sequences are GTSNPN and SVGIG (reference sequence). The CDR3 sequence: CAWRNPGQGAFGNTIYF. Here the CDR3 DNA reads TGTGCCTGGAGAAACCCGGGACAGGGGGCTTTTGGAAACACCATATATTTT.

The J gene is TRBJ1-2, the V gene TRBV7-2; 7 bases agree with TRBD1. There are 17 residues in the CDR3. Unmatched junction bases numbered 10, after V lost 2 bases and J lost 1 base. Germline V gives CDR1 SGHTA, CDR2 FQGNSA. The chain's CDR3 is CASSLLGTGVINYGYTF. The CDR3 coding sequence is TGTGCCAGCAGCTTATTAGGAACAGGGGTTATTAACTATGGCTACACCTTC.

The rearrangement links TRBV2 to TRBJ1-3; no reliable D call. This CDR3 region has 15 residues. Germline V gives CDR1 SNHLY, CDR2 FYNNEI. The V end lost 4 bases, the J end lost 0 bases, and 10 bases lay between the germline ends. The CDR3 region has the DNA TGTGCCAGCAGTGCGGGCCCTACCTCTGGAAACACCATATATTTT. Its protein product is CASSAGPTSGNTIYF.

The chain links TRBV5-1 to TRBJ1-6, with 7 bases that match TRBD1. CDR1 and CDR2 (germline): SGHRS, YFSETQ. The CDR3 length is 17 residues. Trimming removed 0 bases from V and 8 bases from J; junction bases left unmatched: 11. The CDR3 DNA is TGCGCCAGCAGCTTGGAGATCTCCGGACAGGTGCATTCACCCCTCCACTTT. It yields the protein CASSLEISGQVHSPLHF.

The V and J genes are TRBV9 and TRBJ2-2, with TRBD2 matching over 10 bases. The length of the CDR3 is 16 residues. In germline, CDR1 is SGDLS, CDR2 YYNGEE. The ends lost 6 bases at V and 3 bases at J; junction bases unmatched: 8. This chain's CDR3 is CASTARLAGDTGELFF. CDR3 nucleotide sequence: TGTGCCAGCACGGCTAGGCTAGCGGGGGACACCGGGGAGCTGTTTTTT.

The chain has TRBV4-1 and TRBJ2-1; 9 bases line up with TRBD1. Per the germline V gene, CDR1 is MGHRA and CDR2 is YSYEKL. The ends lost 5 bases at V and 5 bases at J; junction bases unmatched: 7. The CDR3 loop spans 15 amino acids. CDR3 sequence (DNA): TGCGCCAGCAGCAACCGGGACAGGGTTCACAATGAGCAGTTCTTC. This gives the protein CASSNRDRVHNEQFF.

This clone was counted a few times. The chain joins TRBV2 to TRBJ1-5, with TRBD1 as a possible D gene (6 bases). The V gene's germline CDR1 is SNHLY and CDR2 FYNNEI. This CDR3 comprises 15 residues. V lost 7 bases and J lost 4, with 17 bases in between. The CDR3 loop is CASTRGGRINQPQHF. For the CDR3, the DNA is TGTGCCAGCACCCGAGGGGGGCGGATAAATCAGCCCCAGCATTTT.

The genes are TRBV5-1 and TRBJ2-2; D may be TRBD2 (6 bases). Trimming shortened V by 0 bases and J by 5 bases, and 11 bases separated the two germline ends. Germline CDR1 and CDR2: SGHRS and YFSETQ. There are 15 residues in the CDR3. The CDR3 region is CASSLVAGRTGELFF. CDR3 nucleotide sequence: TGCGCCAGCAGCTTGGTCGCGGGGAGGACCGGGGAGCTGTTTTTT.

The rearrangement joins TRBV12-3 or TRBV12-4 to TRBJ1-1; D is uncertain. The CDR3 spans 13 residues. The V gene lost 4 bases and the J gene lost 2 bases, with 8 bases spanning the gap. The CDR3: CASSSSSNTEAFF. DNA of the CDR3: TGTGCCAGCAGTTCCAGCAGTAACACTGAAGCTTTCTTT.

The chain links TRBV12-3 or TRBV12-4 to TRBJ1-2; D is unresolved. Trimming removed 3 bases from V and 2 bases from J, with 4 bases in between. There are 12 residues in the CDR3. This chain's CDR3 is CASSFGNYGYTF. The CDR3 DNA is TGTGCCAGCAGTTTCGGGAACTATGGCTACACCTTC.

The V and J genes are TRBV7-2 and TRBJ1-1; 7 positions match TRBD1. Germline CDR1 SGHTA, CDR2 FQGNSA. V lost 5 bases to trimming and J lost 0 bases; unmatched junction nucleotides: 6. The CDR3 is made up of 15 amino acids. The CDR3 reads CASSTDRLMNTEAFF. CDR3 nucleotides: TGTGCCAGCAGCACGGACAGGCTTATGAACACTGAAGCTTTCTTT.

The gene calls are TRBV25-1 and TRBJ2-7; 13 bases align to TRBD2. The V gene end was trimmed by 5 bases and the J gene end by 4 bases; junction bases not matched to a gene: 14. Per germline, CDR1 MGHDK and CDR2 SYGVNS. The CDR3 sequence is 18 residues long. CDR3: CASSSVRLAGGLWYEQYF. In DNA, the CDR3 is TGTGCCAGCAGTTCCGTTAGACTAGCGGGGGGACTTTGGTACGAGCAGTACTTC.

The rearrangement uses TRBV19 and TRBJ2-7; TRBD2 matches at 7 bases. Trimming cost V 3 bases and J 5 bases; bases outside gene matches: 4. From germline, CDR1 is LNHDA and CDR2 SQIVND (reference sequence). The CDR3 spans 13 residues. The CDR3 here is CASSIPRGDEQYF. CDR3 bases: TGTGCCAGTAGTATCCCCCGGGGGGACGAGCAGTACTTC.

About this clone itself: The same CDR3 can be traced to other DNA sequences in this sample. The chain couples TRBV15 to TRBJ1-3; D remains unclear. Germline V gives CDR1 LNHNV, CDR2 YYDKDF (reference sequence). The CDR3 has 16 residues. The V and J ends lost 0 bases and 0 bases respectively, with 9 bases between them. CDR3 bases: TGTGCCACCAGCAGAGATCGGGGAAGCTCTGGAAACACCATATATTTT. Residues: CATSRDRGSSGNTIYF. The variable domain in full, completed from reference TRBV15 and TRBJ1-3, reads DAMVIQNPRYQVTQFGKPVTLSCSQTLNHNVMYWYQQKSSQAPKLLFHYYDKDFNNEADTPDNFQSRRPNTSFCFLDIRSPGLGDTAMYLCATSRDRGSSGNTIYFGEGSWLTVV.

The chain joins TRBV7-2 to TRBJ1-2, with 7 bases that match TRBD1. V trimming: 4 bases; J trimming: 4 bases; junction bases outside the gene matches: 6. CDR1 and CDR2 from the germline V gene are SGHTA and FQGNSA. This CDR3 spans 14 amino acids. CDR3 region: CASSYTGTAYGYTF. CDR3 coding DNA: TGTGCCAGCAGCTACACCGGGACAGCCTATGGCTACACCTTC.

This chain connects TRBV9 to TRBJ1-5, with a possible D match to TRBD1 (6 bases). Germline V gives CDR1 SGDLS, CDR2 YYNGEE. Between the trimmed V and J ends, which lost 4 bases and 2 bases, there was a span of 10 bases. The CDR3 sequence is 14 residues long. CDR3 DNA: TGTGCCAGCAGCACAGGGTATGGCAATCAGCCCCAGCATTTT. Its translation is CASSTGYGNQPQHF.

This clone was counted once. The genes are TRBV9 and TRBJ2-1, with TRBD2 identical over 13 bases. This CDR3 comprises 16 residues. J lost 5 bases, V lost 4 bases, and 6 bases had no gene match. CDR1 is SGDLS, CDR2 YYNGEE, per germline. CDR3 protein: CASSPLGLAGDNEQFF. CDR3 sequence (DNA): TGTGCCAGCAGCCCCTTAGGACTAGCGGGGGACAATGAGCAGTTCTTC.